Following are 26 T cell receptor beta chains from one sample sequenced in a study of early T cells in non-severe SARS-CoV-2 infection. In TCRdb, the 5' RACE reads were re-called with MiXCR into one record per CDR3 protein. The sample has around 65,000 distinct CDR3 sequences, around 12% seen once; the top ten hold over 1.1%. The sample was whole blood, taken at baseline. The receptors come from an adult who was a healthcare worker with PCR-confirmed SARS-CoV-2 infection or an uninfected control (not recorded which).

This clonotype was seen a handful of times. This chain uses TRBV27 with TRBJ1-1; a weak D match, TRBD1 (5 bases). The CDR3 extends over 17 amino acids. Between the trimmed V and J ends, which lost 1 base and 5 bases, there was a span of 20 bases. The V gene's germline CDR1 is MNHEY and CDR2 SMNVEV (reference sequence). The CDR3 protein is CASSLLSGKGVETEAFF. The CDR3 region has the DNA TGTGCCAGCAGTTTATTGAGCGGGAAAGGGGTCGAAACTGAAGCTTTCTTT.

This clonotype was seen more than once but under ten times. J is TRBJ2-7 and V is TRBV7-8; a possible D gene is TRBD1 (5 bases). The CDR3 runs 14 residues. From germline, CDR1 is SGHVS and CDR2 FQNEAQ. Trimming left V 5 bases short and J 6 bases short, with 17 bases between. The CDR3 sequence is CASSLRARPAEQYF. The DNA for the CDR3 is TGTGCCAGCAGCCTCAGGGCCCGCCCGGCCGAGCAGTACTTC.

The sample holds a few counts of this clonotype. The chain carries TRBV6-5 and TRBJ2-1; 14 nucleotides align to TRBD2. V dropped 4 bases and J dropped 9; count of bases not matched to a gene: 14. Germline V CDR1 and CDR2: MNHEY, SVGAGI. The CDR3 runs 18 residues. The CDR3 DNA sequence: TGTGCCAGCAGTTCCCCACCCCGACTAGCGGGAGGGAGGAGTGAGCAGTTCTTC. Its protein product is CASSSPPRLAGGRSEQFF.

V gene TRBV12-3 or TRBV12-4 combines with J gene TRBJ1-1; D ambiguous. Trimming took 6 bases from V and 1 from J, leaving 12 bases between them. This CDR3 is built from 14 residues. DNA of the CDR3: TGTGCCAGCAGAACAGATCTGTCGAACACTGAAGCTTTCTTT. It specifies CASRTDLSNTEAFF.

J is TRBJ2-1 and V is TRBV6-2 or TRBV6-3, with D perhaps matching TRBD1 or TRBD2 (5 bases each). The CDR3 contains 15 residues. Trimming shortened V by 6 bases and J by 3 bases, and 15 bases separated the two germline ends. Germline V gene lookup returns CDR1 MNHEY and CDR2 SVGEGT. The chain's CDR3 is CASRIRGTLYNEQFF. CDR3 nucleotides: TGTGCCAGCAGGATAAGAGGGACCCTCTACAATGAGCAGTTCTTC.

CDR3 in DNA: TGTGCCAGCAGCGAATCCAGGCCAACCCTAGCGGGAGGTCCCATAGGGACAGATACGCAGTATTTT. Encoded protein: CASSESRPTLAGGPIGTDTQYF. The chain links TRBV7-6 to TRBJ2-3; 11 nucleotides agree with TRBD2. Trimming took 5 bases from V and 3 from J; bases not matched to a gene: 25. CDR3 size: 22 residues. Germline V lookup: CDR1 SGHVS, CDR2 FNYEAQ.

Many counts were recorded for this clonotype. The J gene is TRBJ2-1, the V gene TRBV6-2 or TRBV6-3, with 7 bases that match TRBD2. V dropped 8 bases and J dropped 3; count of bases not matched to a gene: 1. Germline V lookup: CDR1 MNHEY, CDR2 SVGEGT. The CDR3 extends over 12 amino acids. The CDR3 nucleotides are TGTGCCAGCGGGGAGGGCTACAATGAGCAGTTCTTC. Translation gives CASGEGYNEQFF.

This clonotype was detected only a few times. The chain joins TRBV7-9 to TRBJ2-2, with 7 nucleotides matching TRBD2. This CDR3 contains 16 residues. Germline V gene data show CDR1 as SEHNR and CDR2 as FQNEAQ (reference sequence). Trimming cost V 5 bases and J 3 bases; bases outside gene matches: 9. The chain's CDR3 is CASSPRKAGDTGELFF. The CDR3 coding sequence is TGTGCCAGCAGCCCCCGGAAGGCGGGGGACACCGGGGAGCTGTTTTTT. Combining the CDR3 with reference TRBV7-9 and TRBJ2-2 gives the whole variable domain DTGVSQNPRHKITKRGQNVTFRCDPISEHNRLYWYRQTLGQGPEFLTYFQNEAQLEKSRLLSDRFSAERPKGSFSTLEIQRTEQGDSAMYLCASSPRKAGDTGELFFGEGSRLTVL.

This clonotype was counted a few times. The J gene is TRBJ2-1, the V gene TRBV7-9, with D possibly TRBD1 on 5 matching bases. This CDR3 region has 17 residues. V shed 1 base and J shed 3 bases, with 16 bases lying between them. Germline loops: CDR1 SEHNR, CDR2 FQNEAQ (reference sequence). For the CDR3, the DNA is TGTGCCAGCAGCTTAGGCCGGACACTGGGCCGCTACAATGAGCAGTTCTTC. Translating gives CASSLGRTLGRYNEQFF.

Many counts were recorded for this clonotype. The CDR3 sequence: CASRAILAGVGTQYF. The CDR3 bases are TGTGCCAGCCGGGCAATACTAGCGGGAGTGGGTACGCAGTATTTT. The rearrangement links TRBV7-9 to TRBJ2-3; TRBD2 agrees at 11 bases. The CDR3 is 15 amino acids. CDR1 and CDR2 from the germline V gene are SEHNR and FQNEAQ (reference sequence). J was trimmed by 8 bases and V by 8 bases; bases with no gene match: 12.

The gene calls are TRBV20-1 and TRBJ2-7, with D possibly matching TRBD1 (5 bases). Germline loops: CDR1 DFQATT, CDR2 SNEGSKA (reference sequence). The germline V and J ends were trimmed by 5 bases and 0 bases, with 11 bases remaining between them. This CDR3 has 13 residues. The CDR3 is CSAARTTSYEQYF. In DNA form, the CDR3 reads TGCAGTGCTGCTAGGACAACCTCCTACGAGCAGTACTTC.

The rearrangement joins TRBV25-1 to TRBJ2-3; D is uncertain. Germline V gene sequence: CDR1 MGHDK, CDR2 SYGVNS. This CDR3 spans 11 amino acids. V was pared by 8 bases and J by 7 bases, with 10 bases between. The CDR3: CASGDLHTQYF. CDR3 DNA sequence: TGTGCCAGCGGAGACCTTCATACGCAGTATTTT.

V and J are TRBV11-2 and TRBJ2-1; 8 nucleotides match TRBD1. CDR3 length: 16 amino acids. Trimming at V came to 3 bases and at J to 9 bases, leaving 13 bases not matched to a gene. Germline CDR1 and CDR2: SGHAT and FQNNGV. The CDR3 loop reads CASSFFFGTGPSEQFF. The CDR3 bases are TGTGCCAGCAGCTTCTTTTTTGGGACAGGACCCTCTGAGCAGTTCTTC.

There are a few counts of this clonotype. The genes are TRBV18 and TRBJ1-2; unclear D gene. CDR1 is KGHSH and CDR2 is LQKENI in the germline V gene. The CDR3 is 13 residues long. V was shortened by 0 bases and J by 2 bases, with 4 bases between the two germline ends. CDR3 in DNA: TGTGCCAGCTCACCACCAGGGAACTATGGCTACACCTTC. It specifies CASSPPGNYGYTF.

This clonotype showed up just a few times. The chain employs TRBV27 and TRBJ2-1, with a possible D match to TRBD2 (7 bases). Germline V lookup: CDR1 MNHEY, CDR2 SMNVEV (reference sequence). The length of the CDR3 is 15 residues. The V gene lost 5 bases and the J gene lost 8 bases, with 19 bases spanning the gap. DNA of the CDR3: TGTGCCAGCAGTCCGGGGGGCAAGGTGTTGGATGAGCAGTTCTTC. Protein: CASSPGGKVLDEQFF.

This clonotype was seen a handful of times. The chain uses TRBV3-1 and TRBJ1-5; no definite D call. Trimming stripped 2 bases from V and 8 bases from J, with 13 bases between. CDR3 size: 14 residues. Germline assignment: CDR1 LGHDT and CDR2 YNNKEL (reference sequence). The CDR3 loop is CASSQSRAGKPQHF. The CDR3 bases are TGTGCCAGCAGCCAATCGCGAGCTGGTAAGCCCCAGCATTTT.

This chain connects TRBV2 to TRBJ2-2, with D uncertain. Trimming cost V 6 bases and J 2 bases, with 10 bases left between them. There are 14 residues in the CDR3. Germline values: CDR1 SNHLY, CDR2 FYNNEI. The CDR3 is CASRPRQNTGELFF. As DNA, the CDR3 is TGTGCCAGCAGGCCCCGACAAAACACCGGGGAGCTGTTTTTT.

The table lists this clonotype with many counts. The genes are TRBV5-6 and TRBJ2-1; TRBD1 or TRBD2 may be the D gene (5 bases each). Germline CDR1 reads SGHDT; CDR2 reads YYEEEE. This CDR3 is built from 14 residues. Deletions cut 0 bases from V and 6 bases from J, with 10 bases between. The CDR3 DNA reads as TGTGCCAGCAGCTTGGCTGGGACCGCCAATGAGCAGTTCTTC. This codes for CASSLAGTANEQFF.

This clonotype was picked up a small number of times. V gene TRBV7-6 combines with J gene TRBJ2-2; D gene uncertain. Trimming shortened V by 4 bases and J by 4 bases, and 16 bases separated the two germline ends. Germline assignment: CDR1 SGHVS and CDR2 FNYEAQ. This CDR3 has 16 amino acids. CDR3 nucleotide sequence: TGTGCCAGCAGCTACAACCCGCCGGATATCACCGGGGAGCTGTTTTTT. Translating gives CASSYNPPDITGELFF. The full variable domain, its missing parts supplied by reference TRBV7-6 and TRBJ2-2, is GAGVSQSPRYKVTKRGQDVALRCDPISGHVSLYWYRQALGQGPEFLTYFNYEAQQDKSGLPNDRFSAERPEGSISTLTIQRTEQRDSAMYRCASSYNPPDITGELFFGEGSRLTVL.

This clonotype has more than one count but fewer than ten. This chain links TRBV20-1 with TRBJ2-5, with D possibly being TRBD2 (6 bases). CDR1 is DFQATT, CDR2 SNEGSKA, per germline (reference sequence). The CDR3 has 12 amino acids. The germline V and J ends were trimmed by 6 bases and 5 bases, with 13 bases remaining between them. DNA for the CDR3: TGCAGTGCCCCGGAGGGGACGGAGACCCAGTACTTC. Protein product: CSAPEGTETQYF.

This clonotype was picked up many times. The CDR3 sequence is CASSEPGQGAREQFF. CDR3 coding DNA: TGTGCCAGCAGTGAACCGGGACAGGGGGCGCGGGAGCAGTTCTTC. V gene TRBV27 combines with J gene TRBJ2-1; 12 bases match TRBD1. The length of the CDR3 is 15 residues. Trimming cost V 5 bases and J 10 bases; bases outside gene matches: 9. In germline, CDR1 is MNHEY, CDR2 SMNVEV (reference sequence).

The rearrangement joins TRBV7-9 to TRBJ2-3; a weak D match, TRBD2 (5 bases). Deletions cut 1 base from V and 4 bases from J, with 15 bases between. This CDR3 is 16 amino acids long. Germline V gene lookup returns CDR1 SEHNR and CDR2 FQNEAQ (reference sequence). CDR3 DNA: TGTGCCAGCAGCTTAGTACTAGGGCCAAGTCCAGATACGCAGTATTTT. It codes for CASSLVLGPSPDTQYF.

The V and J genes are TRBV7-2 and TRBJ2-7; possibly TRBD1 for D (5 bases). V lost 7 bases, J lost 4 bases, and 17 bases lay in between. The CDR3 covers 14 residues. The V gene's germline CDR1 is SGHTA and CDR2 FQGNSA. CDR3 nucleotides: TGTGCCAGCACCCCCGGTGCAGGGTTGTACGAGCAGTACTTC. Its translation: CASTPGAGLYEQYF. The variable domain in full, completed from reference TRBV7-2 and TRBJ2-7, reads GAGVSQSPSNKVTEKGKDVELRCDPISGHTALYWYRQSLGQGLEFLIYFQGNSAPDKSGLPSDRFSAERTGGSVSTLTIQRTQQEDSAVYLCASTPGAGLYEQYFGPGTRLTVT.

This clonotype was detected many times. This rearrangement joins TRBV20-1 to TRBJ1-4; a weak D match, TRBD1 (5 bases). Trimming took 5 bases from V and 5 from J, leaving 18 bases between them. The length of the CDR3 is 15 residues. CDR1 DFQATT and CDR2 SNEGSKA come from the germline V gene (reference sequence). CDR3 loop: CSAHGDPGENEKLFF. The CDR3 region has the DNA TGCAGTGCTCATGGGGACCCAGGAGAGAATGAAAAACTGTTTTTT.

This clonotype was observed a handful of times. The rearrangement links TRBV29-1 to TRBJ1-2; D gene ambiguous. CDR3 length: 10 amino acids. CDR1 is SQVTM, CDR2 ANQGSEA, per germline. Trimming pared 6 bases from V and 5 bases from J, leaving 7 bases between. The chain's CDR3 is CSVRTYGYTF. CDR3 bases: TGCAGCGTGCGGACTTATGGCTACACCTTC.

The CDR3 protein is CASSLRQGLSPLHF. CDR3 nucleotides: TGTGCCAGCAGTTTAAGGCAGGGACTGTCACCCCTCCACTTT. This chain links TRBV12-3 or TRBV12-4 with TRBJ1-6; a possible D gene is TRBD1 (5 bases). This CDR3 has 14 amino acids. Trimming removed 2 bases at V and 10 bases at J, with 12 bases between.